What follows are 24 T cell receptor beta chains derived from one specimen sequenced in a study of Ad26.COV2.S vaccination and SARS-CoV-2 variants. Treatment of the sample: approximately 18 received Ad26.COV2.S at low or high dose, single or two shots; 5 received placebo; per-sample allocation not given. Following the first vaccine or placebo injection, samples were taken on day 63. Repertoires were generated with immunoSEQ multiplex PCR, while TCRdb's copy carries only in-frame clones and drops some. The sample yields about 390,000 clones, approximately 91% seen once. Sequencing used peripheral blood, obtained in a trial of Ad26.COV2.S vaccine versus placebo. The receptors shown here come from a person aged 18 to 59 who received the Ad26.COV2.S COVID-19 vaccine or a placebo.

This clone was detected once. This rearrangement joins TRBV11-2 to TRBJ2-7; 7 bases are a match to TRBD1. Trimming took 4 bases from V and 0 from J; bases not matched to a gene: 0. Germline V gene sequence: CDR1 SGHAT, CDR2 FQNNGV. This CDR3 spans 13 amino acids. The CDR3 DNA sequence: TGTGCCAGCAGCTGGGACAGCTCCTACGAGCAGTACTTC. It codes for CASSWDSSYEQYF. The whole variable domain, remainder taken from reference TRBV11-2 and TRBJ2-7, is EAGVAQSPRYKIIEKRQSVAFWCNPISGHATLYWYQQILGQGPKLLIQFQNNGVVDDSQLPKDRFSAERLKGVDSTLKIQPAKLEDSAVYLCASSWDSSYEQYFGPGTRLTVT.

The chain carries TRBV10-3 and TRBJ1-3, with D unresolved. From germline, CDR1 is ENHRY and CDR2 SYGVKD. CDR3 length: 12 amino acids. V was shortened by 2 bases and J by 2 bases, with 1 base between the two germline ends. The CDR3: CAISEAGNTIYF. The CDR3, as DNA: TGTGCCATCAGTGAGGCTGGAAACACCATATATTTT.

This sequence joins TRBV3-1 (or the pseudogene TRBV3-2) and TRBJ2-3; D is ambiguous. The CDR3 is made up of 15 amino acids. Germline values: CDR1 LGHDT, CDR2 YNNKEL (reference sequence). The germline V and J ends were trimmed by 6 bases and 0 bases, with 13 bases remaining between them. The CDR3: CASSRDVRSTDTQYF. Written as DNA, the CDR3 is TGTGCCAGCAGTCGAGATGTAAGGAGCACAGATACGCAGTATTTT.

The CDR3 DNA sequence: TGTGCCAGCAGCTTTGAAGATACGCAGTATTTT. As protein: CASSFEDTQYF. The chain uses TRBV7-9 and TRBJ2-3; no definite D call. Germline CDR1 and CDR2: SEHNR and FQNEAQ (reference sequence). V gave up 3 bases and J gave up 5 bases, with 3 bases separating them. There are 11 residues in the CDR3.

The chain carries TRBV2 and TRBJ2-7; the match to TRBD1 covers 7 bases. The CDR3 length is 14 residues. V was clipped by 7 bases and J by 2 bases; unmatched bases: 8. Germline loops: CDR1 SNHLY, CDR2 FYNNEI. In DNA, the CDR3 is TGTGCCAGCATCGGGACAAGGGGGCCCTACGAGCAGTACTTC. Its translation: CASIGTRGPYEQYF.

V usage is TRBV7-6 and J usage is TRBJ1-2, with 12 bases that match TRBD1. CDR3 length: 16 residues. After removal of 5 bases from V and 8 bases from J, the junction contained 12 bases not matched to a gene. From germline, CDR1 is SGHVS and CDR2 FNYEAQ. Here the CDR3 reads CASSPGRDRGLRGYTF. CDR3 DNA sequence: TGTGCCAGCAGCCCAGGAAGGGACAGGGGGCTTCGCGGCTACACCTTC.

The chain has TRBV20-1 and TRBJ1-1; no clear D. The CDR3 runs to 11 residues. Germline V gene sequence: CDR1 DFQATT, CDR2 SNEGSKA (reference sequence). The CDR3 reads CRVGGWTEAFF. The DNA of the CDR3 is TGCAGAGTGGGCGGTTGGACTGAAGCTTTCTTT.

The chain links TRBV18 to TRBJ2-5; possible D gene TRBD2, 5 bases. CDR3 size: 13 residues. Germline-derived CDR1 and CDR2 are KGHSH and LQKENI. V lost 1 base to trimming and J lost 4 bases, with 7 bases between them. CDR3: CASSPRGAETQYF. The CDR3 coding sequence is TGTGCCAGCTCACCACGGGGAGCAGAGACCCAGTACTTC.

This clone was detected once. One junction end disagrees with the germline gene, perhaps due to a read error. The CDR3 coding sequence is TGTGCTAGCAGCTTACCCTTAGGCACAGGTGGGGGTGAAGCTTTCTTT. Translating gives CASSLPLGTGGGEAFF. The V call is TRBV7-7, the J call TRBJ1-1, with a possible D match to TRBD1 (5 bases). Per germline, CDR1 SSHAT and CDR2 FNYEAQ (reference sequence). The CDR3 has 16 residues.

The chain combines TRBV18 with TRBJ2-7; D unclear. Germline CDR1 and CDR2: KGHSH and LQKENI. This CDR3 has 12 residues. Trimming stripped 5 bases from V and 3 bases from J, with 8 bases between. The CDR3 reads CASSVLGYEQYF. The CDR3 region has the DNA TGTGCCAGCTCAGTCTTGGGCTACGAGCAGTACTTC.

The rearrangement links TRBV19 to TRBJ2-2; D is unclear. From germline, CDR1 is LNHDA and CDR2 SQIVND (reference sequence). The CDR3 totals 11 residues. V was clipped by 7 bases and J by 7 bases, with 7 bases between them. This chain's CDR3 is CASTPGGELFF. CDR3 in DNA: TGTGCCAGTACCCCCGGCGGGGAGCTGTTTTTT.

This clone came up once. J is TRBJ1-2 and V is TRBV27, with D unresolved. Germline lookup yields CDR1 MNHEY and CDR2 SMNVEV (reference sequence). Trimming removed 2 bases at V and 4 bases at J, with 14 bases between. The CDR3 totals 15 residues. The CDR3 loop is CASSLVYSEAYGYTF. DNA of the CDR3: TGTGCCAGCAGTTTAGTGTATTCCGAGGCCTATGGCTACACCTTC.

The chain recombines TRBV7-8 with TRBJ2-7; possibly TRBD1 for D (5 bases). Germline V CDR1 and CDR2: SGHVS, FQNEAQ. Trimming removed 1 base from V and 7 bases from J, with 11 bases in between. CDR3 length: 13 residues. Written as DNA, the CDR3 is TGTGCCAGCAGCTTAGGGATGCAGGGAGAGCAGTACTTC. Translation: CASSLGMQGEQYF. Complete variable domain (other parts from reference TRBV7-8 and TRBJ2-7): GAGVSQSPRYKVAKRGQDVALRCDPISGHVSLFWYQQALGQGPEFLTYFQNEAQLDKSGLPSDRFFAERPEGSVSTLKIQRTQQEDSAVYLCASSLGMQGEQYFGPGTRLTVT.

The V and J genes are TRBV6-6 and TRBJ2-2; TRBD1 aligns across 9 bases. Trimming took 2 bases from V and 7 from J; bases not matched to a gene: 8. The CDR3 loop spans 16 amino acids. Germline values: CDR1 MNHNY, CDR2 SVGAGI (reference sequence). CDR3 sequence (DNA): TGTGCCAGCAGTTACCCTCCGGGACAGGGTAACGGGGAGCTGTTTTTT. This codes for CASSYPPGQGNGELFF.

This chain connects TRBV24-1 to TRBJ2-1; D perhaps matches TRBD2 (5 bases). Trimming removed 4 bases from V and 4 bases from J, with 25 bases in between. Germline V gives CDR1 KGHDR, CDR2 SFDVKD. The CDR3 runs 19 residues. CDR3 nucleotides: TGTGCCACCAGTGACCCTTACCCTACTCTAGCAAGAAATTACAATGAGCAGTTCTTC. This translates into CATSDPYPTLARNYNEQFF.

The chain combines TRBV6-5 with TRBJ1-5; tentatively, D is TRBD1 (6 bases). CDR1 is MNHEY and CDR2 is SVGAGI in the germline V gene. The ends were cut back, 7 bases at V and 6 bases at J, with 16 bases in the middle. The CDR3 has 14 amino acids. As DNA, the CDR3 is TGTGCCAGCACCCCCGGGACAAGGACTCAGCCCCAGCATTTT. This gives the protein CASTPGTRTQPQHF.

Comments on this clone: Additional DNA sequences in this sample encode the identical CDR3. The chain recombines TRBV5-1 with TRBJ2-7; no definite D call. With 4 bases removed from V and 2 bases from J, the gap between germline ends came to 10 bases. Per germline, CDR1 SGHRS and CDR2 YFSETQ. CDR3 length: 13 residues. The CDR3 protein is CASSTGPTYEQYF. CDR3 coding DNA: TGCGCCAGCAGCACGGGCCCGACCTACGAGCAGTACTTC.

The chain uses TRBV6-2 or TRBV6-3 and TRBJ1-2; D gene ambiguous. Trimming removed 2 bases at V and 3 bases at J, with 13 bases between. This CDR3 spans 15 amino acids. Germline CDR1 is MNHEY and CDR2 is SVGEGT. The CDR3 sequence is CASSYRTSRDYGYTF. CDR3 DNA sequence: TGTGCCAGCAGTTACAGGACGTCCCGGGACTATGGCTACACCTTC.

This sequence joins TRBV2 and TRBJ1-2; TRBD1 aligns across 10 bases. There are 14 residues in the CDR3. The V segment lost 3 bases and the J segment 6 bases; nucleotides outside the gene matches: 4. Germline assignment: CDR1 SNHLY and CDR2 FYNNEI. This chain's CDR3 is CASSDQGQGNGYTF. The CDR3 bases are TGTGCCAGCAGTGACCAGGGACAGGGGAATGGCTACACCTTC.

The rearrangement uses TRBV30 and TRBJ2-5, with TRBD2 matching 7 bases. The CDR3 has 15 residues. The junction had 9 bases not matched to a gene; V was cut back by 3 bases and J by 2 bases. CDR1 GTSNPN and CDR2 SVGIG come from the germline V gene (reference sequence). The CDR3 reads CAWRGSRGGQETQYF. The DNA for the CDR3 is TGTGCCTGGAGGGGATCGCGGGGAGGGCAAGAGACCCAGTACTTC.

V is TRBV27 and J is TRBJ2-1, with D perhaps matching TRBD1 (6 bases). V was trimmed by 4 bases and J by 14 bases, leaving 21 bases between them. Germline V gene lookup returns CDR1 MNHEY and CDR2 SMNVEV (reference sequence). This CDR3 comprises 14 residues. The CDR3 is CASSSEQGLEGEFF. DNA for the CDR3: TGTGCCAGCAGTTCGGAACAGGGCCTTGAGGGCGAGTTCTTC.

The CDR3, as DNA: TGTGCCAGTAGTATTACAGGGGTGGGCGAGCAGTACTTC. It translates to CASSITGVGEQYF. This rearrangement joins TRBV19 to TRBJ2-7; TRBD1 matches 7 bases. Looked up from germline, CDR1 is LNHDA and CDR2 is SQIVND (reference sequence). V shed 3 bases and J 6 bases; nucleotides not matched to a gene: 5. The CDR3 extends over 13 amino acids.

The V gene is TRBV2, the J gene TRBJ2-1, with 7 bases lining up with TRBD1. V shed 6 bases and J 3 bases; nucleotides not matched to a gene: 5. Per the germline V gene, CDR1 is SNHLY and CDR2 is FYNNEI. This CDR3 is built from 14 residues. CDR3 amino acids: CASRSPGGYNEQFF. In nucleotides, the CDR3 is TGTGCCAGCAGGTCCCCAGGGGGCTACAATGAGCAGTTCTTC. The complete variable domain, with remaining parts taken from reference TRBV2 and TRBJ2-1, reads EPEVTQTPSHQVTQMGQEVILRCVPISNHLYFYWYRQILGQKVEFLVSFYNNEISEKSEIFDDQFSVERPDGSNFTLKIRSTKLEDSAMYFCASRSPGGYNEQFFGPGTRLTVL.

The CDR3 region has the DNA TGTGCCAGCAGCTTAAGGCAGGGGACCACTGAAGCTTTCTTT. Its translation: CASSLRQGTTEAFF. The gene calls are TRBV7-9 and TRBJ1-1; maybe TRBD1 (6 bases). The CDR3 totals 14 residues. V gave up 2 bases and J gave up 4 bases, with 11 bases separating them. Germline lookup yields CDR1 SEHNR and CDR2 FQNEAQ (reference sequence). The whole variable domain, remainder taken from reference TRBV7-9 and TRBJ1-1, is DTGVSQNPRHKITKRGQNVTFRCDPISEHNRLYWYRQTLGQGPEFLTYFQNEAQLEKSRLLSDRFSAERPKGSFSTLEIQRTEQGDSAMYLCASSLRQGTTEAFFGQGTRLTVV.